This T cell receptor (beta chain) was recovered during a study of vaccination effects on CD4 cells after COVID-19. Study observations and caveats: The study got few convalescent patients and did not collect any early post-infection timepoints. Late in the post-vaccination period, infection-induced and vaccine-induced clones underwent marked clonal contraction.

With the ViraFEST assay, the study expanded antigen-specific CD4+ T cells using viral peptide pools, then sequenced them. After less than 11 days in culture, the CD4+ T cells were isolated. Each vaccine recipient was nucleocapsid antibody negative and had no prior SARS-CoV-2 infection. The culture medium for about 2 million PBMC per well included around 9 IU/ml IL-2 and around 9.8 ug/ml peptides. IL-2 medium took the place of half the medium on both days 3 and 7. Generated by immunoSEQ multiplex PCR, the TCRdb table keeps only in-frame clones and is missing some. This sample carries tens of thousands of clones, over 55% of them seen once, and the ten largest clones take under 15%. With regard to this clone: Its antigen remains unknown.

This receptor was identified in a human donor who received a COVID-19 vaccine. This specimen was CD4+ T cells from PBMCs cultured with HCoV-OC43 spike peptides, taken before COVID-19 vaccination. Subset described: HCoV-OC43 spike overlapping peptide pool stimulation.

DNA for the CDR3: TGTGCCAGCAGCTTAGATCACTCCGGGACAGGGACGCCCGGGGAGCTGTTTTTT. Residues: CASSLDHSGTGTPGELFF. This chain connects TRBV11-3 to TRBJ2-2; 9 bases are shared with TRBD1. The V segment lost 0 bases and the J segment 6 bases; nucleotides outside the gene matches: 11. The CDR3 contains 18 residues. Germline CDR1 SGHNT, CDR2 YENEEA.